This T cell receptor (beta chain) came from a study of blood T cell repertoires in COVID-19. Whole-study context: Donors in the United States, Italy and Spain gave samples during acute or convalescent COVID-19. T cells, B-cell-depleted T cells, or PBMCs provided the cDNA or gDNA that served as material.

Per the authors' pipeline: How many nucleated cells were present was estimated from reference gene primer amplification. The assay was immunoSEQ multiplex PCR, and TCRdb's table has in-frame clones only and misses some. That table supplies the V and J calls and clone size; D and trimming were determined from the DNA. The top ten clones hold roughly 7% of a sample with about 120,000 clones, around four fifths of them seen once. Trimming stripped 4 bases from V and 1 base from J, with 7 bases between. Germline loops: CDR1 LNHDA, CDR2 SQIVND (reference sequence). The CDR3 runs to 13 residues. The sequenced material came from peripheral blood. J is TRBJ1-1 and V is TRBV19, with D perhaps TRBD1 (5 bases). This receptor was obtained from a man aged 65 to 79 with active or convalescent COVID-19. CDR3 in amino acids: CASSTTGNTEAFF. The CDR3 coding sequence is TGTGCCAGTAGTACAACAGGGAACACTGAAGCTTTCTTT.